This TCR beta chain was sequenced during a study of PD-L1 blockade in urothelial cancer. Overall study context: Once treatment had started, blood was analyzed at 3 weeks (second dose) and again at 6 weeks. Findings and caveats of the study: Greater 3-week expansion of tumor-associated blood clones was recorded for durable-benefit patients.

The time point: peripheral blood 6 weeks after treatment start. Note on this clone: Its antigen is currently unknown.

The J segment lost 0 bases and the V segment lost 4 bases, leaving 4 bases of the junction unmatched. The CDR3 length is 15 residues. Germline lookup yields CDR1 MDHEN and CDR2 SYDVKM. The assay was immunoSEQ multiplex PCR, and TCRdb's table has in-frame clones only and misses some. The sample holds about 43,000 clones, roughly 80% seen once. This chain links TRBV28 with TRBJ1-1, with 8 bases lining up with TRBD1. The TCR originated in a man aged 55-75 years with urothelial cancer. Material: PBMCs, obtained around atezolizumab (anti-PD-L1) treatment. In DNA, the CDR3 is TGTGCCAGCAGTTCCAGGGGGCTTGTGAACACTGAAGCTTTCTTT. Translating it yields CASSSRGLVNTEAFF.